Shown below are 22 T cell receptor beta chains from a single sample sequenced in a study of CD8 T cells in Susac syndrome. An input of 0.5 to 1 ug of RNA was subjected to reverse transcription using random hexamers. TCRdb re-called the immunoSEQ multiplex PCR reads with MiXCR, one entry per CDR3 protein. The sample yields about 200,000 distinct CDR3 sequences, roughly 96% seen once. Material for sequencing was CD4+ T cells from PBMCs. These receptors originate from a human donor in good health.

The chain uses TRBV19 and TRBJ2-5; unclear D gene. This CDR3 region has 12 residues. Germline assignment: CDR1 LNHDA and CDR2 SQIVND (reference sequence). Trimming cost V 3 bases and J 7 bases, with 9 bases left between them. CDR3: CASSILDGTQYF. CDR3 bases: TGTGCCAGTAGTATTCTTGACGGGACCCAGTACTTC. Using reference TRBV19 and TRBJ2-5 for the parts outside the CDR3, the full variable domain is DGGITQSPKYLFRKEGQNVTLSCEQNLNHDAMYWYRQDPGQGLRLIYYSQIVNDFQKGDIAEGYSVSREKKESFPLTVTSAQKNPTAFYLCASSILDGTQYFGPGTRLLVL.

The J gene is TRBJ1-1, the V gene TRBV7-9; TRBD1 is a possible D gene (6 bases). The CDR3 spans 15 residues. The germline V gene has CDR1 SEHNR and CDR2 FQNEAQ (reference sequence). V lost 3 bases, J lost 4 bases, and 15 bases lay in between. The DNA of the CDR3 is TGTGCCAGCAGCTTCAGGGGTTCGGGGGGCACTGAAGCTTTCTTT. As protein: CASSFRGSGGTEAFF.

The chain carries TRBV28 and TRBJ1-5, with 10 bases matching TRBD1. The germline V gene encodes CDR1 MDHEN and CDR2 SYDVKM. The junction had 4 bases not matched to a gene; V was cut back by 8 bases and J by 3 bases. The CDR3 has 14 residues. CDR3 residues: CASRGTGDNQPQHF. The CDR3 nucleotides read TGTGCCAGCCGGGGGACAGGGGACAATCAGCCCCAGCATTTT.

The rearrangement joins TRBV4-1 to TRBJ2-1; D is uncertain. V lost 1 base and J lost 9, with 7 bases in between. This CDR3 is built from 12 residues. From germline, CDR1 is MGHRA and CDR2 YSYEKL. The CDR3 DNA reads as TGCGCCAGCAGCCAAGTGTTCGGTGAGCAGTTCTTC. The encoded protein is CASSQVFGEQFF.

The chain employs TRBV20-1 and TRBJ2-3, with D tentatively TRBD1 (5 bases). V was clipped by 6 bases and J by 6 bases, with 13 bases between them. The CDR3 spans 12 residues. Germline V gene sequence: CDR1 DFQATT, CDR2 SNEGSKA (reference sequence). The CDR3 bases are TGCAGTGCCCGCAGGGTAGCCGATACGCAGTATTTT. Its protein product is CSARRVADTQYF.

J is TRBJ2-6 and V is TRBV20-1; D possibly corresponds to TRBD1 (6 bases). Per germline, CDR1 DFQATT and CDR2 SNEGSKA (reference sequence). This CDR3 contains 16 residues. The V and J ends lost 6 bases and 2 bases respectively, with 17 bases between them. CDR3 residues: CSAIPRGVPGANVLTF. The DNA of the CDR3 is TGCAGTGCGATTCCCAGGGGTGTCCCTGGGGCCAACGTCCTGACTTTC.

The chain uses TRBV9 and TRBJ2-3; 8 positions agree with TRBD2. This CDR3 has 16 amino acids. Looked up from germline, CDR1 is SGDLS and CDR2 is YYNGEE. The V gene end was trimmed by 3 bases and the J gene end by 5 bases; junction bases not matched to a gene: 11. In DNA form, the CDR3 reads TGTGCCAGCAGCGCTCCAAGCGGGAGCAGGGTAGATACGCAGTATTTT. Its protein product is CASSAPSGSRVDTQYF.

This clonotype was observed once. The J gene is TRBJ2-1, the V gene TRBV30; perhaps TRBD2 as D (5 bases). CDR3 length: 13 residues. V lost 2 bases and J 2 bases, leaving 7 bases between the germline ends. Germline V lookup: CDR1 GTSNPN, CDR2 SVGIG (reference sequence). CDR3: CAWSLGAYNEQFF. The CDR3 region has the DNA TGTGCCTGGAGTCTGGGAGCCTACAATGAGCAGTTCTTC.

The V and J genes are TRBV5-1 and TRBJ1-6; D is uncertain. The CDR3 loop spans 15 amino acids. Trimming cost V 0 bases and J 6 bases, with 10 bases left between them. Germline V gene data show CDR1 as SGHRS and CDR2 as YFSETQ. DNA of the CDR3: TGCGCCAGCAGCTTGGTCCAGGCGATTAATTCACCCCTCCACTTT. Amino acid sequence: CASSLVQAINSPLHF.

Only a few counts were recorded for this clonotype. This chain's CDR3 is CSVGQGGPDEQFF. CDR3 sequence (DNA): TGCAGCGTTGGACAGGGCGGTCCGGATGAGCAGTTCTTC. This chain connects TRBV29-1 to TRBJ2-1, with TRBD1 matching over 7 bases. This CDR3 contains 13 residues. J was trimmed by 8 bases and V by 4 bases; bases with no gene match: 8. CDR1 is SQVTM, CDR2 ANQGSEA, per germline.

This chain links TRBV3-1 with TRBJ1-6, with TRBD1 matching 9 bases. Germline CDR1 and CDR2: LGHDT and YNNKEL (reference sequence). CDR3 length: 16 residues. V was clipped by 2 bases and J by 7 bases; unmatched bases: 6. The DNA of the CDR3 is TGTGCCAGCAGCCAACCGCGGACAGGGGTGAATTCACCCCTCCACTTT. Translated, it gives CASSQPRTGVNSPLHF.

V gene TRBV27 combines with J gene TRBJ2-5; 11 bases agree with TRBD2. The CDR3 has 15 residues. Germline V lookup: CDR1 MNHEY, CDR2 SMNVEV (reference sequence). V trimming: 5 bases; J trimming: 2 bases; junction bases outside the gene matches: 4. CDR3 bases: TGTGCCAGCAGTGCCGGGACTAGCGGACAAGAGACCCAGTACTTC. Residues: CASSAGTSGQETQYF.

This clonotype has a single count. The rearrangement joins TRBV6-1 to TRBJ1-1; possibly TRBD1 for D (5 bases). CDR1 is MNHNS and CDR2 is SASEGT in the germline V gene. V was shortened by 4 bases and J by 1 base, with 16 bases between the two germline ends. The CDR3 contains 16 residues. CDR3 sequence reads: CASSAFWSGRNTEAFF. CDR3 nucleotides: TGTGCCAGCAGTGCCTTTTGGTCGGGACGGAACACTGAAGCTTTCTTT.

This chain connects TRBV20-1 to TRBJ2-1; 7 bases fit TRBD2. Germline V gene lookup returns CDR1 DFQATT and CDR2 SNEGSKA (reference sequence). J lost 7 bases, V lost 4 bases, and 7 bases had no gene match. The CDR3 spans 13 residues. The CDR3 DNA is TGCAGTGCTACGACTAGCACGAGTAATGAGCAGTTCTTC. It encodes CSATTSTSNEQFF.

V is TRBV4-1 and J is TRBJ2-3, with 10 bases aligning to TRBD2. J lost 4 bases, V lost 1 base, and 8 bases had no gene match. The CDR3 is 17 residues long. From germline, CDR1 is MGHRA and CDR2 YSYEKL. The CDR3 here is CASSQGEAGGLADTQYF. The CDR3 DNA reads TGCGCCAGCAGCCAAGGGGAAGCGGGAGGGCTGGCAGATACGCAGTATTTT.

The rearrangement links TRBV11-2 to TRBJ2-5; a weak D match, TRBD2 (7 bases). V was clipped by 2 bases and J by 4 bases, with 14 bases between them. CDR1 is SGHAT and CDR2 is FQNNGV in the germline V gene. This CDR3 is 15 amino acids long. The CDR3 loop is CASSLIGGPVETQYF. CDR3 in DNA: TGTGCCAGCAGCTTAATCGGGGGGCCTGTAGAGACCCAGTACTTC.

This chain joins TRBV7-2 and TRBJ1-1; D unresolved. Germline values: CDR1 SGHTA, CDR2 FQGNSA. V was shortened by 1 base and J by 4 bases, with 10 bases between the two germline ends. The CDR3 covers 14 residues. The CDR3: CASSLVGRFTEAFF. CDR3 in DNA: TGTGCCAGCAGCTTAGTGGGCAGATTCACTGAAGCTTTCTTT.

The rearrangement uses TRBV20-1 and TRBJ1-1; D remains unclear. The CDR3 runs to 14 residues. Trimming pared 3 bases from V and 4 bases from J, leaving 15 bases between. Per germline, CDR1 DFQATT and CDR2 SNEGSKA (reference sequence). The CDR3 DNA reads TGCAGTGCTAGTAGGAGGGCGACGGGCACTGAAGCTTTCTTT. Its protein product is CSASRRATGTEAFF.

This rearrangement joins TRBV5-4 to TRBJ1-6; D is undetermined. With 2 bases removed from V and 7 bases from J, the gap between germline ends came to 4 bases. Germline V gives CDR1 SGHNT, CDR2 YYREEE (reference sequence). The CDR3 totals 12 residues. The CDR3 bases are TGTGCCAGCAGCTTTTGGAATTCACCCCTCCACTTT. This sequence encodes CASSFWNSPLHF.

The chain is built from TRBV19 and TRBJ2-6; D remains ambiguous. V dropped 10 bases and J dropped 6 bases, with 10 bases sitting between them. The CDR3 length is 12 residues. The germline V gene encodes CDR1 LNHDA and CDR2 SQIVND (reference sequence). The CDR3 protein is CAIATVANVLTF. The CDR3 nucleotides are TGTGCCATTGCGACTGTGGCCAACGTCCTGACTTTC. The full variable domain, rest sourced from reference TRBV19 and TRBJ2-6, is DGGITQSPKYLFRKEGQNVTLSCEQNLNHDAMYWYRQDPGQGLRLIYYSQIVNDFQKGDIAEGYSVSREKKESFPLTVTSAQKNPTAFYLCAIATVANVLTFGAGSRLTVL.

The chain has TRBV28 and TRBJ2-1, with no clear D. CDR3 size: 15 residues. Germline CDR1 is MDHEN and CDR2 is SYDVKM. The V gene lost 5 bases and the J gene lost 0 bases, with 11 bases spanning the gap. The DNA of the CDR3 is TGTGCCAGCAGTCCGACTCCTCGCTCCTACAATGAGCAGTTCTTC. Translated: CASSPTPRSYNEQFF.

V gene TRBV24-1 combines with J gene TRBJ2-7, with D uncertain. The V gene lost 6 bases and the J gene lost 3 bases, with 14 bases spanning the gap. This CDR3 comprises 14 residues. Germline V CDR1 and CDR2: KGHDR, SFDVKD. CDR3 sequence reads: CATSLPRGNYEQYV. CDR3 nucleotides: TGTGCCACCAGTCTCCCTCGAGGCAACTACGAGCAGTACGTC.